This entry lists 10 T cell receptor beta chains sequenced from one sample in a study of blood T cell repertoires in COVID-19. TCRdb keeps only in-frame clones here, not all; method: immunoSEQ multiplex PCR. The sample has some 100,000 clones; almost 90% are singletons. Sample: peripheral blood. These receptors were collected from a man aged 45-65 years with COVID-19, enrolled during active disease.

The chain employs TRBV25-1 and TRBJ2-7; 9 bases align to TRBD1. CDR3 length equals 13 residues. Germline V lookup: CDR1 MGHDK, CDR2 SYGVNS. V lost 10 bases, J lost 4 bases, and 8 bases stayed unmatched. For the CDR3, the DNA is TGTGCCAACCTCCGGGACAGGGAGTACGAGCAGTACTTC. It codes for CANLRDREYEQYF.

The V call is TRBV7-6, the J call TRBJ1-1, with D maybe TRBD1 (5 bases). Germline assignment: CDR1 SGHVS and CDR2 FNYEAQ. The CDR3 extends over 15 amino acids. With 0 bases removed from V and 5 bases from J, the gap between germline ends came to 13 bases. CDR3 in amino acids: CASSLASREGTEAFF. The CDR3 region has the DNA TGTGCCAGCAGCTTAGCGTCCAGGGAGGGGACTGAAGCTTTCTTT.

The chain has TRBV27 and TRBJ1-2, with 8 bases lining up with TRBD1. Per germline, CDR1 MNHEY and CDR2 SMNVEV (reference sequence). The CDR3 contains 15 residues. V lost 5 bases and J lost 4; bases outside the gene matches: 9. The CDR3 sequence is CASSPWTGSSYGYTF. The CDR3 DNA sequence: TGTGCCAGCAGTCCGTGGACAGGGAGCAGCTATGGCTACACCTTC.

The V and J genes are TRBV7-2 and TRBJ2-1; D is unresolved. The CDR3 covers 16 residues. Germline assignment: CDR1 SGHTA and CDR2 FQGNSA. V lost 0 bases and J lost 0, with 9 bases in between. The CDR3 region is CASSLAAASSYNEQFF. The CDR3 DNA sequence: TGTGCCAGCAGCTTAGCTGCGGCCAGCTCCTACAATGAGCAGTTCTTC.

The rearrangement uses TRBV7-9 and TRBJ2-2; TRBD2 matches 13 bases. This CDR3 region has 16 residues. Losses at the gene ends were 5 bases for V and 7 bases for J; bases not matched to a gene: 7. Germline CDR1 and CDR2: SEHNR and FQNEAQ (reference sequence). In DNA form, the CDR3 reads TGTGCCAGCAGCCCCGGGACTAGCGGGGCCGTCGGGGAGCTGTTTTTT. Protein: CASSPGTSGAVGELFF.

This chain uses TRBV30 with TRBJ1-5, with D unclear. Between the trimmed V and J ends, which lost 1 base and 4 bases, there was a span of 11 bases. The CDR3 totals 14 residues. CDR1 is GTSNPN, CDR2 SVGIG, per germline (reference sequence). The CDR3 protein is CAWSEAQRNQPQHF. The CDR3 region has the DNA TGTGCCTGGAGTGAGGCTCAGAGGAATCAGCCCCAGCATTTT.

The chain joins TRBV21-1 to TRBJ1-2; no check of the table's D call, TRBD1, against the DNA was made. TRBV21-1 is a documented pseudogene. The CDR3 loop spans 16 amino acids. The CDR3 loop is CASSKVTGTGGCGYTF. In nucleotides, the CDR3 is TGTGCCAGCAGCAAAGTCACCGGGACAGGGGGCTGTGGCTACACCTTC.

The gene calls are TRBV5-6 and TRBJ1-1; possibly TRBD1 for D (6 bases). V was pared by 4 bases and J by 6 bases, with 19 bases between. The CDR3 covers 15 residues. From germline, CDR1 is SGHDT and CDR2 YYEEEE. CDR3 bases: TGTGCCAGCAGCCCGGACAGAAGGTTAATCGCTGAAGCTTTCTTT. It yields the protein CASSPDRRLIAEAFF.

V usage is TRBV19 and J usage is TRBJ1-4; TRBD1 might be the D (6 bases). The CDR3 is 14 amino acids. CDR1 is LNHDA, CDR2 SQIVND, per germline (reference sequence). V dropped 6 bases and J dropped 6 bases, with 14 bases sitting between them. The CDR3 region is CASRKTGSHEKLFF. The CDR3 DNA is TGTGCCAGTAGGAAAACAGGGAGCCATGAAAAACTGTTTTTT.

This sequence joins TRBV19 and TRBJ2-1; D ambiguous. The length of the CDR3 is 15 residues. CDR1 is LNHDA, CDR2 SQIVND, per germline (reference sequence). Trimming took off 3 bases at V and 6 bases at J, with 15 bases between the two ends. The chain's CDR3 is CASSIQAIFSNEQFF. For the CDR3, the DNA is TGTGCCAGTAGTATCCAAGCGATCTTCTCCAATGAGCAGTTCTTC.